This passage covers 29 T cell receptor beta chains from one sample sequenced in a study of neurological immune-mediated disorders. TCRdb reprocessed the 5' RACE reads via MiXCR and lists one record per CDR3 protein. The sample has under 75,000 distinct CDR3 sequences, more than 3% seen once; the top ten hold 4% to 6.5%. Sample: PBMCs. The receptors shown here come from a woman aged 50 to 60 with multiple sclerosis.

This clonotype came up many times. This chain links TRBV6-6 with TRBJ1-1, with D unclear. V lost 0 bases to trimming and J lost 4 bases, with 21 bases between them. Germline V gene sequence: CDR1 MNHNY, CDR2 SVGAGI (reference sequence). The length of the CDR3 is 18 residues. The CDR3 sequence is CASSYSRAPAGVGTEAFF. The CDR3 bases are TGTGCCAGCAGTTACTCGCGCGCGCCAGCCGGAGTTGGCACTGAAGCTTTCTTT.

This clonotype was recorded at least ten times. The V call is TRBV29-1, the J call TRBJ2-3; 11 bases match TRBD2. The CDR3 extends over 17 amino acids. Germline V CDR1 and CDR2: SQVTM, ANQGSEA. V shed 0 bases, J shed 4 bases, and the junction held 9 bases outside the gene matches. The CDR3 protein is CSVEDHSGRAMADTQYF. CDR3 DNA: TGCAGCGTTGAAGATCATAGCGGGAGGGCCATGGCAGATACGCAGTATTTT.

This clonotype was detected ten times or more. This chain joins TRBV19 and TRBJ2-3, with 8 bases lining up with TRBD2. V lost 11 bases, J lost 0 bases, and 10 bases stayed unmatched. The CDR3 totals 15 residues. CDR1 LNHDA and CDR2 SQIVND come from the germline V gene (reference sequence). This CDR3 is CAAKSGGSSTDTQYF. The CDR3 bases are TGTGCCGCAAAGAGCGGGGGTTCTAGCACAGATACGCAGTATTTT.

Ten or more counts support this clonotype. The V and J genes are TRBV6-5 and TRBJ2-6, with 10 bases matching TRBD2. This CDR3 comprises 17 residues. CDR1 and CDR2 from the germline V gene are MNHEY and SVGAGI. V was clipped by 4 bases and J by 0 bases; unmatched bases: 3. CDR3 sequence (DNA): TGTGCCAGCAGTTTAGCGGGGGGATCCTCTGGGGCCAACGTCCTGACTTTC. Residues: CASSLAGGSSGANVLTF.

This clonotype was seen at least ten times. The V gene is TRBV20-1, the J gene TRBJ2-3; D remains ambiguous. The V end lost 5 bases, the J end lost 0 bases, and 6 bases lay between the germline ends. This CDR3 has 12 residues. Germline-derived CDR1 and CDR2 are DFQATT and SNEGSKA (reference sequence). The CDR3 loop is CSAGPSTDTQYF. The DNA of the CDR3 is TGCAGTGCTGGGCCTAGCACAGATACGCAGTATTTT.

This clonotype was seen many times. V usage is TRBV20-1 and J usage is TRBJ2-2; D possibly corresponds to TRBD2 (6 bases). This CDR3 has 16 residues. Trimming took off 0 bases at V and 3 bases at J, with 14 bases between the two ends. Looked up from germline, CDR1 is DFQATT and CDR2 is SNEGSKA (reference sequence). CDR3 amino acids: CSARETTEGDTGELFF. Here the CDR3 DNA reads TGCAGTGCTAGAGAGACGACGGAGGGAGACACCGGGGAGCTGTTTTTT.

This clonotype was detected ten times or more. The V and J genes are TRBV7-8 and TRBJ1-1, with no clear D. CDR1 is SGHVS and CDR2 is FQNEAQ in the germline V gene. This CDR3 comprises 13 residues. V was shortened by 5 bases and J by 3 bases, with 10 bases between the two germline ends. The CDR3 DNA sequence: TGTGCCAGCAGCAAGGGCCGAGACACTGAAGCTTTCTTT. It yields the protein CASSKGRDTEAFF.

This clonotype was observed at least ten times. The genes are TRBV12-3 or TRBV12-4 and TRBJ2-7, with TRBD2 matching over 7 bases. This CDR3 spans 14 amino acids. V shed 5 bases, J shed 3 bases, and the junction held 7 bases outside the gene matches. The CDR3 DNA follows: TGTGCCAGCAGTCCTCGAGGCGGGGGCTACGAGCAGTACGTC. Translated, it gives CASSPRGGGYEQYV.

This clonotype was detected many times. The V gene is TRBV5-1, the J gene TRBJ2-7; possible D gene TRBD1, 7 bases. The CDR3 is made up of 14 amino acids. Germline CDR1 reads SGHRS; CDR2 reads YFSETQ. V shed 0 bases and J shed 6 bases, with 13 bases lying between them. The CDR3 DNA reads as TGCGCCAGCAGCTTGGGGGTCAGGGGGGCCGAGCAGTACGTC. Translated, it gives CASSLGVRGAEQYV.

This clonotype was counted at least ten times. V is TRBV27 and J is TRBJ2-3; 15 bases are a match to TRBD2. Germline CDR1 MNHEY, CDR2 SMNVEV (reference sequence). The junction had 3 bases not matched to a gene; V was cut back by 6 bases and J by 5 bases. The CDR3 length is 15 residues. The CDR3 coding sequence is TGTGCCAGCAGGGGGACTAGCGGGAGGATAGATACGCAGTATTTT. It is translated as CASRGTSGRIDTQYF.

This clonotype was seen repeatedly, ten times or more. The chain links TRBV20-1 to TRBJ2-1; 10 bases line up with TRBD2. The length of the CDR3 is 16 residues. The V and J ends lost 4 bases and 0 bases, in that order; junction bases with no gene match: 6. Germline CDR1 DFQATT, CDR2 SNEGSKA (reference sequence). DNA for the CDR3: TGCAGTGCTATTCCCGGACTAGCGGACTCCTACAATGAGCAGTTCTTC. Translation: CSAIPGLADSYNEQFF.

In this sample, this clonotype turned up many times. The chain carries TRBV20-1 and TRBJ1-2; D not certain. Trimming shortened V by 1 base and J by 7 bases, and 13 bases separated the two germline ends. Germline assignment: CDR1 DFQATT and CDR2 SNEGSKA (reference sequence). CDR3 length: 13 amino acids. The DNA for the CDR3 is TGCAGTGCTAGAGTAGGGTCCTCGGGTGGCTACACCTTC. It translates to CSARVGSSGGYTF.

This clonotype occurred many times. The V gene is TRBV9, the J gene TRBJ2-3, with TRBD2 matching over 9 bases. The germline V gene has CDR1 SGDLS and CDR2 YYNGEE. V was clipped by 3 bases and J by 9 bases; unmatched bases: 11. CDR3 size: 15 residues. The CDR3 region has the DNA TGTGCCAGCAGCGAGCGGGGGGCAGGAATAGGGACGCAGTATTTT. As protein: CASSERGAGIGTQYF.

This clonotype was observed at least ten times. The chain employs TRBV25-1 and TRBJ1-1; D gene uncertain. CDR1 MGHDK and CDR2 SYGVNS come from the germline V gene. Trimming took 5 bases from V and 4 from J, leaving 17 bases between them. The CDR3 has 15 amino acids. The CDR3 DNA follows: TGTGCCAGCAGTAGGAGCCACTCCTTAAGCACTGAAGCTTTCTTT. Protein product: CASSRSHSLSTEAFF.

Ten or more counts support this clonotype. The J gene is TRBJ1-1, the V gene TRBV5-1; maybe TRBD1 (5 bases). Germline V lookup: CDR1 SGHRS, CDR2 YFSETQ. Trimming shortened V by 0 bases and J by 11 bases, and 20 bases separated the two germline ends. This CDR3 is 15 amino acids long. CDR3 DNA sequence: TGCGCCAGCAGCTTGGCCGGGGGAGGGGCCACCGTGGCTTTCTTT. This translates into CASSLAGGGATVAFF.

This clonotype came up many times. The chain couples TRBV5-1 to TRBJ2-5; D is unresolved. V was clipped by 4 bases and J by 5 bases, with 18 bases between them. The CDR3 covers 15 residues. CDR1 and CDR2 from the germline V gene are SGHRS and YFSETQ. Here the CDR3 reads CASSIGAKETETQYF. The CDR3 DNA sequence: TGCGCCAGCAGCATTGGAGCAAAGGAAACGGAGACCCAGTACTTC. Filled out from reference TRBV5-1 and TRBJ2-5, the complete variable domain reads KAGVTQTPRYLIKTRGQQVTLSCSPISGHRSVSWYQQTPGQGLQFLFEYFSETQRNKGNFPGRFSGRQFSNSRSEMNVSTLELGDSALYLCASSIGAKETETQYFGPGTRLLVL.

The chain joins TRBV20-1 to TRBJ1-3; D unresolved. The CDR3 consists of 14 residues. CDR1 and CDR2 (germline): DFQATT, SNEGSKA (reference sequence). With 7 bases removed from V and 0 bases from J, the gap between germline ends came to 13 bases. In DNA, the CDR3 is TGCAGTGTTATCCCGGGGTACTCTGGAAACACCATATATTTT. This encodes CSVIPGYSGNTIYF.

This clonotype was detected many times. The chain links TRBV7-9 to TRBJ2-7; D not certain. The V gene's germline CDR1 is SEHNR and CDR2 FQNEAQ (reference sequence). This CDR3 region has 12 residues. Trimming removed 1 base at V and 6 bases at J, with 7 bases between. Here the CDR3 reads CASSLGSPEQYF. The DNA of the CDR3 is TGTGCCAGCAGCTTAGGGTCTCCCGAGCAGTACTTC. Supplemented by reference TRBV7-9 and TRBJ2-7, the full variable domain reads DTGVSQNPRHKITKRGQNVTFRCDPISEHNRLYWYRQTLGQGPEFLTYFQNEAQLEKSRLLSDRFSAERPKGSFSTLEIQRTEQGDSAMYLCASSLGSPEQYFGPGTRLTVT.

This clonotype was seen many times. The V and J genes are TRBV5-1 and TRBJ1-6; 9 nucleotides agree with TRBD1. Germline V lookup: CDR1 SGHRS, CDR2 YFSETQ. Trimming at V came to 7 bases and at J to 6 bases, leaving 8 bases not matched to a gene. The CDR3 is made up of 15 amino acids. CDR3 bases: TGCGCCAGCGGGGAGACAGGGGGAATTAATTCACCCCTCCACTTT. Protein: CASGETGGINSPLHF.

This clonotype was counted ten times or more. This chain joins TRBV6-2 or TRBV6-3 and TRBJ2-7, with no clear D. V lost 5 bases to trimming and J lost 4 bases, with 6 bases between them. The CDR3 spans 11 residues. Germline V gives CDR1 MNHEY, CDR2 SVGEGT. CDR3 DNA: TGTGCCAGCAGTAGCCTTTACGAGCAGTACGTC. Amino acid sequence: CASSSLYEQYV.

This clonotype has at least ten counts. An end of the junction does not agree with germline; a read error may underlie this. The CDR3 protein is CASSYSPGTSTGF. The CDR3 bases are TGTGCCAGCAGTTACTCTCCCGGGACTAGCACCGGGTTC. The chain combines TRBV6-6 with TRBJ2-5; the match to TRBD2 covers 9 bases. The CDR3 has 13 amino acids. Germline lookup yields CDR1 MNHNY and CDR2 SVGAGI (reference sequence).

There are many counts of this clonotype. The V call is TRBV10-3, the J call TRBJ2-5; possible D gene TRBD1, 5 bases. V was shortened by 5 bases and J by 3 bases, with 10 bases between the two germline ends. CDR1 is ENHRY, CDR2 SYGVKD, per germline. The CDR3 runs to 13 residues. The CDR3 region is CAISQGTEETQYF. The CDR3 DNA reads as TGTGCCATCAGTCAGGGCACAGAAGAGACCCAGTACTTC.

With regard to this clonotype: A much larger clonotype is one base distant, so this may be a read error. This chain uses TRBV20-1 with TRBJ1-1; 7 bases match TRBD1. Germline V gene sequence: CDR1 DFQATT, CDR2 SNEGSKA (reference sequence). V was clipped by 2 bases and J by 10 bases; unmatched bases: 13. The CDR3 runs 14 residues. The CDR3 here is CSARRTGNSAAAFF. In DNA, the CDR3 is TGCAGTGCTAGAAGGACAGGAAATAGCGCTGCAGCTTTCTTT.

This clonotype was counted between two and nine times. A read error may explain this, as a much larger clone is one base away. J is TRBJ2-7 and V is TRBV7-2; D gene unclear. V was cut by 5 bases and J by 3 bases, with 14 bases left in between. Germline V lookup: CDR1 SGHTA, CDR2 FQGNSA. CDR3 length: 14 amino acids. CDR3 sequence (DNA): TGTGCCAGCAGCCAAAGGACGGCAGACTACGAGCAGTACTTC. This sequence encodes CASSQRTADYEQYF. Variable domain in full (rest from reference TRBV7-2 and TRBJ2-7): GAGVSQSPSNKVTEKGKDVELRCDPISGHTALYWYRQSLGQGLEFLIYFQGNSAPDKSGLPSDRFSAERTGGSVSTLTIQRTQQEDSAVYLCASSQRTADYEQYFGPGTRLTVT.

Many counts were recorded for this clonotype. The rearrangement joins TRBV20-1 to TRBJ1-1, with 8 nucleotides matching TRBD1. J was trimmed by 6 bases and V by 3 bases; bases with no gene match: 6. Germline V gives CDR1 DFQATT, CDR2 SNEGSKA (reference sequence). CDR3 length: 13 residues. The CDR3 bases are TGCAGTGCTAGGCTACAGGGGGGCCCTGAAGCTTTCTTT. This encodes CSARLQGGPEAFF.

In its sample, this clonotype was seen many times. The CDR3 sequence: CASSLVPGLEQYF. DNA for the CDR3: TGTGCCAGCAGCTTAGTGCCGGGGCTCGAGCAGTACTTC. This chain links TRBV7-7 with TRBJ2-7; D could derive from TRBD1 or TRBD2 (5 bases each). This CDR3 contains 13 residues. Germline V gene sequence: CDR1 SSHAT, CDR2 FNYEAQ (reference sequence). Trimming took off 1 base at V and 6 bases at J, with 10 bases between the two ends.

This clonotype was observed many times. The chain uses TRBV29-1 and TRBJ1-2, with D possibly matching TRBD1 (5 bases). Germline values: CDR1 SQVTM, CDR2 ANQGSEA. The CDR3 spans 15 residues. V lost 4 bases and J 5 bases, leaving 20 bases between the germline ends. The DNA of the CDR3 is TGCAGCGTTGTGACAGAGCGAATGGGGGTTTATGGCTACACCTTC. It translates to CSVVTERMGVYGYTF.

This clonotype was detected ten times or more. The chain employs TRBV12-3 or TRBV12-4 and TRBJ1-4; TRBD1 agrees at 11 bases. V lost 5 bases, J lost 5 bases, and 7 bases stayed unmatched. The CDR3 length is 16 residues. The CDR3 DNA reads as TGTGCCAGCAGTATCGCCCGGACAGGGGGCAATGAAAAACTGTTTTTT. This encodes CASSIARTGGNEKLFF.

This clonotype has a count of ten or more. CDR3 nucleotides: TGCAGTGCTTGGGATAGCAATCAGCCCCAGCATTTT. Its protein is CSAWDSNQPQHF. The rearrangement joins TRBV20-1 to TRBJ1-5; D remains unclear. The CDR3 runs 12 residues. Looked up from germline, CDR1 is DFQATT and CDR2 is SNEGSKA (reference sequence). V was cut by 5 bases and J by 0 bases, with 5 bases left in between.